The clone carrying this T cell receptor beta chain was counted ten times or more. TCRdb analysed the 5' RACE reads with MiXCR anew, one entry per CDR3 protein. The table includes roughly 120,000 distinct CDR3 sequences, about 13% detected once. The source of the sample is a study of CD8 T cells in ankylosing spondylitis. The CDR3 extends over 13 amino acids. V was clipped by 0 bases and J by 3 bases, with 8 bases between them. CDR1 is DFQATT and CDR2 is SNEGSKA in the germline V gene (reference sequence). J is TRBJ1-1 and V is TRBV20-1; D perhaps matches TRBD1 (5 bases). Sequenced sample: blood, either unsorted or a sorted T cell fraction (not recorded which). The origin of this receptor is a female donor with ankylosing spondylitis or in good health (not recorded which). The CDR3: CSARDVRDTEAFF. Written as DNA, the CDR3 is TGCAGTGCTAGAGATGTCAGGGACACTGAAGCTTTCTTT.